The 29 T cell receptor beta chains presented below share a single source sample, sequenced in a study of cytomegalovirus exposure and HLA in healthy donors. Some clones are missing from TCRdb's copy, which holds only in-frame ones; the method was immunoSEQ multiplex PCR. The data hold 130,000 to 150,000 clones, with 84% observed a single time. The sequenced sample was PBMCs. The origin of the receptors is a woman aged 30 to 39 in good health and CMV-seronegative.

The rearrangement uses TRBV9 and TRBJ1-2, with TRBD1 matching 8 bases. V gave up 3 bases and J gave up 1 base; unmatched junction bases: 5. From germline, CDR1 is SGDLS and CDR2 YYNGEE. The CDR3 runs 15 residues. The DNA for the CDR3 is TGTGCCAGCAGCGCCCAGACAGGGGTTAACTATGGCTACACCTTC. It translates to CASSAQTGVNYGYTF.

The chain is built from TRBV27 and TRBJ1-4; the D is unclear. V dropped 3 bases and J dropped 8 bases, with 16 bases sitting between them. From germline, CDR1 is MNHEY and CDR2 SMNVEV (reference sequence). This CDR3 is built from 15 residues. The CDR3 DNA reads TGTGCCAGCAGTTTGGTTCCGGGGAGAAGGGAAAAACTGTTTTTT. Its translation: CASSLVPGRREKLFF.

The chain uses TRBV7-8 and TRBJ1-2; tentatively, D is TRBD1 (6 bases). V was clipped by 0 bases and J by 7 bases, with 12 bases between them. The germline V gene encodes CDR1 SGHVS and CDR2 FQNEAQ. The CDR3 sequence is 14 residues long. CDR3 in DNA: TGTGCCAGCAGCTTAGCGCACAGGGTCGCTGGCTACACCTTC. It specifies CASSLAHRVAGYTF.

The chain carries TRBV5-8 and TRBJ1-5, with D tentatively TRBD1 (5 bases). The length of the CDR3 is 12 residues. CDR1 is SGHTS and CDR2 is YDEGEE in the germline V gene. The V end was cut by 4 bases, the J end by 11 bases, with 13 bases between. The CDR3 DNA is TGTGCCAGCAGCCCCGGGACTGGGACCCAGCATTTT. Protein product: CASSPGTGTQHF.

The CDR3 sequence is CASSHSVNTEAFF. DNA of the CDR3: TGTGCCAGCAGCCATAGTGTGAACACTGAAGCTTTCTTT. The V and J genes are TRBV7-2 and TRBJ1-1; D is undetermined. CDR1 is SGHTA and CDR2 is FQGNSA in the germline V gene. The CDR3 totals 13 residues. Trimming took 5 bases from V and 0 from J, leaving 7 bases between them.

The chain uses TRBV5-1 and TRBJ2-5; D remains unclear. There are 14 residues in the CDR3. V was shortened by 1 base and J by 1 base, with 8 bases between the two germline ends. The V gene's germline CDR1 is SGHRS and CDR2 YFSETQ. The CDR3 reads CASSLYDFQETQYF. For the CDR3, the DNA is TGCGCCAGCAGCTTGTATGACTTCCAAGAGACCCAGTACTTC.

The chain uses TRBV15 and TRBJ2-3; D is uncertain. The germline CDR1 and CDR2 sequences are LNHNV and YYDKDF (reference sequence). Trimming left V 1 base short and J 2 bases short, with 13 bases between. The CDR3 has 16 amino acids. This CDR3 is CATSRALVSITDTQYF. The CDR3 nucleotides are TGTGCCACCAGCAGAGCTTTAGTGTCCATCACAGATACGCAGTATTTT. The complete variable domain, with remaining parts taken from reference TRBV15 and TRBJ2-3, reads DAMVIQNPRYQVTQFGKPVTLSCSQTLNHNVMYWYQQKSSQAPKLLFHYYDKDFNNEADTPDNFQSRRPNTSFCFLDIRSPGLGDTAMYLCATSRALVSITDTQYFGPGTRLTVL.

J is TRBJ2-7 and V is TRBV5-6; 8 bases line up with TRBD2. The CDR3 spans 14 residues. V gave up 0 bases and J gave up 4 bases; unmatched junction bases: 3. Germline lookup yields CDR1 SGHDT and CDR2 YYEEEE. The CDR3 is CASSLAGGVYEQYF. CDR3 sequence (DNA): TGTGCCAGCAGCTTGGCCGGGGGGGTTTACGAGCAGTACTTC.

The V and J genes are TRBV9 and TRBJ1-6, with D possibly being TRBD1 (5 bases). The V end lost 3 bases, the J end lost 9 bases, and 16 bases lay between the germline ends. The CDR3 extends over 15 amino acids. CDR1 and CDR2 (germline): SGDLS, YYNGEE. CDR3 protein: CASSGWGTLASPLHF. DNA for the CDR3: TGTGCCAGCAGCGGTTGGGGGACTCTAGCTTCACCCCTCCACTTT.

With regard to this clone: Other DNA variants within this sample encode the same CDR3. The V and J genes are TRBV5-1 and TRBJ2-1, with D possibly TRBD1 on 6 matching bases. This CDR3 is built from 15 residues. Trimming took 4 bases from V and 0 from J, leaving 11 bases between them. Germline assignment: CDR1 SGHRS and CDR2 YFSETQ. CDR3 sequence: CASSLGQSSYNEQFF. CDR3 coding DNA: TGCGCCAGCAGCCTGGGACAATCCTCCTACAATGAGCAGTTCTTC.

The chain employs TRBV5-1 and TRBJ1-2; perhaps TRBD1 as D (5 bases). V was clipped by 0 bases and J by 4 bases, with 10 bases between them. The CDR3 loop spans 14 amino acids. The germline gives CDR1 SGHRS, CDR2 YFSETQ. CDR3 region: CASSLGGVGYGYTF. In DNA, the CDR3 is TGCGCCAGCAGCTTGGGGGGCGTTGGCTATGGCTACACCTTC. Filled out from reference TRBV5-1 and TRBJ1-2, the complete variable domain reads KAGVTQTPRYLIKTRGQQVTLSCSPISGHRSVSWYQQTPGQGLQFLFEYFSETQRNKGNFPGRFSGRQFSNSRSEMNVSTLELGDSALYLCASSLGGVGYGYTFGSGTRLTVV.

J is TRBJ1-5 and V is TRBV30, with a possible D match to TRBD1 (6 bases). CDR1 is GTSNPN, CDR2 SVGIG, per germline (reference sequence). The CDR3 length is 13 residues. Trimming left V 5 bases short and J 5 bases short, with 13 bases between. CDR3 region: CAWGNRVDQPQHF. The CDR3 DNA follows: TGTGCCTGGGGGAACAGGGTAGATCAGCCCCAGCATTTT.

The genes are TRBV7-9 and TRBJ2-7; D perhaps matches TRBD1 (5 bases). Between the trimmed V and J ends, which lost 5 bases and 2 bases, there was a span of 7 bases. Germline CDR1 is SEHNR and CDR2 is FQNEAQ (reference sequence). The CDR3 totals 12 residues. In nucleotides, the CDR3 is TGTGCCAGCAGCCAGGGAACCTACGAGCAGTACTTC. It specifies CASSQGTYEQYF.

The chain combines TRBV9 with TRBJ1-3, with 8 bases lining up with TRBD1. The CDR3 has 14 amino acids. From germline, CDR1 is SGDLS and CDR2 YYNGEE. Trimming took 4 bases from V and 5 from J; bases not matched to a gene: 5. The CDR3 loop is CASSTRDRRNTIYF. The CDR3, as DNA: TGTGCCAGCAGCACTAGGGACAGGAGAAACACCATATATTTT.

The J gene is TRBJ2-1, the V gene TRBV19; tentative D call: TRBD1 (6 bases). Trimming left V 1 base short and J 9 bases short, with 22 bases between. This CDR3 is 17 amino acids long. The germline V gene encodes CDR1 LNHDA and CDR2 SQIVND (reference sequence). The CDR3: CASSIVYWTDRRPEQFF. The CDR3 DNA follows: TGTGCCAGTAGTATAGTTTACTGGACGGACAGACGACCTGAGCAGTTCTTC.

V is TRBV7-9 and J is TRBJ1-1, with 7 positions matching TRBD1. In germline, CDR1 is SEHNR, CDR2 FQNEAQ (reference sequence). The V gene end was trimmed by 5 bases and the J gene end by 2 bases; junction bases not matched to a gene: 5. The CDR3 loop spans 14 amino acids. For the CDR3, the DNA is TGTGCCAGCAGCCTAACAGGGGATAACACTGAAGCTTTCTTT. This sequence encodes CASSLTGDNTEAFF.

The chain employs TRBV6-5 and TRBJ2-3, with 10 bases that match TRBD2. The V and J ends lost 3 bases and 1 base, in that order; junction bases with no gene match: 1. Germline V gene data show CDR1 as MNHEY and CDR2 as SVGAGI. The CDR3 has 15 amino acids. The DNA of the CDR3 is TGTGCCAGCAGTTATACTAGCGGGGGCACAGATACGCAGTATTTT. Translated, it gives CASSYTSGGTDTQYF.

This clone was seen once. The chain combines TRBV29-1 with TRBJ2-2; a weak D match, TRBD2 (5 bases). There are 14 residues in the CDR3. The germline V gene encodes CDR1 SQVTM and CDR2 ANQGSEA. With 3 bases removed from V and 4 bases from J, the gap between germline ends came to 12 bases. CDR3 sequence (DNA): TGCAGCGTTGAGCGAGGGCCGGGCACCGGGGAGCTGTTTTTT. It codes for CSVERGPGTGELFF.

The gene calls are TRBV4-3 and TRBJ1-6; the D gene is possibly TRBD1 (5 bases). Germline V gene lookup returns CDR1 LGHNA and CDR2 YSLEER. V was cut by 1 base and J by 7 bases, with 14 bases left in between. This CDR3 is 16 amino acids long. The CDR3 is CASSQVTGLRNSPLHF. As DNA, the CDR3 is TGCGCCAGCAGCCAAGTGACGGGACTCCGAAATTCACCCCTCCACTTT.

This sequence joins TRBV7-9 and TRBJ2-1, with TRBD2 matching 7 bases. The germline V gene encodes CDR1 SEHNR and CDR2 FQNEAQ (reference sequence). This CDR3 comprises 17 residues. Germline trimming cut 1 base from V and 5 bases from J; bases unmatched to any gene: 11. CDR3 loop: CASSLVIGSGRNNEQFF. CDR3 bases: TGTGCCAGCAGCTTAGTCATTGGTAGCGGGCGAAACAATGAGCAGTTCTTC.

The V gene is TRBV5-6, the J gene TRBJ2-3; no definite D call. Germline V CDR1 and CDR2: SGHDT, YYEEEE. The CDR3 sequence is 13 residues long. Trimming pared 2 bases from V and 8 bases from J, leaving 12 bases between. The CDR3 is CASSLGSPGTQYF. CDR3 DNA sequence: TGTGCCAGCAGCTTAGGATCGCCGGGTACGCAGTATTTT.

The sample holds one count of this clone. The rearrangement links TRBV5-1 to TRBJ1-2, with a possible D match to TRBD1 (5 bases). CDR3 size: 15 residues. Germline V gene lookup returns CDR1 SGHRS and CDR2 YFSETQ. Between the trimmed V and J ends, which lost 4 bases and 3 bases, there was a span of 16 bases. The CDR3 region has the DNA TGCGCCAGCAGCCTAAGACGGGGGACGGACTATGGCTACACCTTC. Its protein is CASSLRRGTDYGYTF.

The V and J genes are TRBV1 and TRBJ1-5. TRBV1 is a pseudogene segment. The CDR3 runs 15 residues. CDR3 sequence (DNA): TGCACCAGCAGCCAAGAAGGGCGGGGTTGTCAGCCCCAGCATTTT. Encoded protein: CTSSQEGRGCQPQHF.

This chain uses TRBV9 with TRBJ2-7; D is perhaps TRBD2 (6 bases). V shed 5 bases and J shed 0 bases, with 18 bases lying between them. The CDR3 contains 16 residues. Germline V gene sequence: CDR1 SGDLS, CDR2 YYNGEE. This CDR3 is CASSVDPGVNSYEQYF. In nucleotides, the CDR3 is TGTGCCAGCAGTGTGGATCCGGGGGTAAACTCCTACGAGCAGTACTTC.

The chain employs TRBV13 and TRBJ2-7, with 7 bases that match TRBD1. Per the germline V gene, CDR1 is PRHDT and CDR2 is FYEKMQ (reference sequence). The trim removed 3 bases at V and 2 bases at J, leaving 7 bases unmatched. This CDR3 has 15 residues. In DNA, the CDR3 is TGTGCCAGCAGCTTCGCTGAGGGGGCCACCTACGAGCAGTACTTC. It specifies CASSFAEGATYEQYF.

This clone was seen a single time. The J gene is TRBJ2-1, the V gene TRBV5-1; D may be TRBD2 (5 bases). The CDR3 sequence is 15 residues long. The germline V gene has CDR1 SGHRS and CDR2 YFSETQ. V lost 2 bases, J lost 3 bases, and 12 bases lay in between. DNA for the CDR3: TGCGCCAGCAGCTTATCCGGGAACAACTACAATGAGCAGTTCTTC. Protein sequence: CASSLSGNNYNEQFF.

This chain's CDR3 is CASSPRETANYGYTF. The CDR3 DNA reads as TGTGCCAGCAGCCCCAGGGAAACAGCTAACTATGGCTACACCTTC. The chain has TRBV5-5 and TRBJ1-2; possibly TRBD1 for D (5 bases). In germline, CDR1 is SGHKS, CDR2 YYEKEE (reference sequence). V was pared by 4 bases and J by 0 bases, with 13 bases between. This CDR3 has 15 amino acids. Together with reference TRBV5-5 and TRBJ1-2, the CDR3 gives the full variable domain: DAGVTQSPTHLIKTRGQQVTLRCSPISGHKSVSWYQQVLGQGPQFIFQYYEKEERGRGNFPDRFSARQFPNYSSELNVNALLLGDSALYLCASSPRETANYGYTFGSGTRLTVV.

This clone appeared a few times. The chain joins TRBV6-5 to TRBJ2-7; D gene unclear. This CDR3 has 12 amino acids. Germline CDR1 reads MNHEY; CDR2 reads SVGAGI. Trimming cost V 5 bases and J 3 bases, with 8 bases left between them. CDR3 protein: CASSRAIYEQYF. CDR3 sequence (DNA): TGTGCCAGCAGTCGAGCGATCTACGAGCAGTACTTC.

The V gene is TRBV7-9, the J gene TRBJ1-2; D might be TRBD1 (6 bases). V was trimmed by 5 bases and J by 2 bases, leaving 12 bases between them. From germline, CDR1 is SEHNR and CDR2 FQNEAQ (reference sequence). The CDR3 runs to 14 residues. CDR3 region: CASSPWTENYGYTF. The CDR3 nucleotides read TGTGCCAGCAGCCCCTGGACAGAGAACTATGGCTACACCTTC.